This T cell receptor (beta chain) was observed in a study of human T cells and chemical hapten exposure. About the study: Patch tests delivered 0.01% DPC to the upper back and were evaluated at 6 days.

Time point of the sample: pre-sensitization, week 0. Noted treatment: therapeutic diphenylcyclopropenone sensitization with weekly scalp DPC. The length of the CDR3 is 16 residues. Germline CDR1 MGHRA, CDR2 YSYEKL. The ends were cut back, 3 bases at V and 5 bases at J, with 16 bases in the middle. TCRdb called the RACE reads again in MiXCR, with one record for every CDR3 protein. The table includes 150,000 to 200,000 distinct CDR3 sequences, nearly 30% detected once. This material consisted of whole blood, taken in connection with sensitization to the hapten diphenylcyclopropenone (DPC). This clonotype originated in a woman between 25 and 40 years old with alopecia areata. Some clones in this sample may be carry-over from other donors' samples. The rearrangement joins TRBV4-1 to TRBJ1-4, with a tentative D call TRBD1 (6 bases). As DNA, the CDR3 is TGCGCCAGCAGCCAGGCGAGGACAGTTGGAAATGAAAAACTGTTTTTT. As protein: CASSQARTVGNEKLFF.